This T cell receptor (beta chain) came from a study of T cell clones after liver transplantation. This CDR3 has 18 amino acids. V dropped 2 bases and J dropped 1; count of bases not matched to a gene: 12. CDR1 and CDR2 from the germline V gene are MDHEN and SYDVKM. Some clones are missing from TCRdb's copy, which holds only in-frame ones; the method was immunoSEQ multiplex PCR. The data contain more than 20,000 clones, more than 65% of them singletons. The sequence was obtained from a human patient who received a liver transplant. The graft donor may have given rise to some T cells. Sequencing used CD8+ T cells from blood, obtained 54 months after liver transplant. The chain combines TRBV28 with TRBJ2-3; TRBD2 aligns across 7 bases. The CDR3 sequence: CASSLGRVGAGGTDTQYF. The CDR3 DNA follows: TGTGCCAGCAGTTTAGGGAGGGTAGGGGCTGGGGGCACAGATACGCAGTATTTT.